The 8 T cell receptor beta chains reported below all come from one sample, sequenced in a study of a mutant IDH1 vaccine in newly diagnosed glioma. The antigens for these receptors are not known. Time point given: week 11, during vaccination. Every vaccine dose comprised 300 ug of mutant IDH1 20-mer peptide plus topical imiquimod. Using immunoSEQ multiplex PCR, the repertoire was profiled, and TCRdb retains in-frame clones only, with some absent. The table lists roughly 61,000 clones, 75% to 90% of them singletons. The source material was PBMCs, sampled from a glioma patient whose treatment included an IDH1 peptide vaccine. These receptors were obtained from a man between 45 and 60 years old with glioma.

This chain connects TRBV7-9 to TRBJ1-1; the D is unclear. The CDR3 runs 14 residues. The germline gives CDR1 SEHNR, CDR2 FQNEAQ (reference sequence). Trimming took 1 base from V and 4 from J, leaving 10 bases between them. The CDR3 loop reads CASSLEIGGTEAFF. The CDR3 DNA reads TGTGCCAGCAGCTTAGAAATTGGTGGCACTGAAGCTTTCTTT.

The genes are TRBV19 and TRBJ2-2, with D tentatively TRBD1 (5 bases). Trimming stripped 4 bases from V and 2 bases from J, with 20 bases between. The CDR3 sequence is 18 residues long. From germline, CDR1 is LNHDA and CDR2 SQIVND (reference sequence). The chain's CDR3 is CASSNRRGQGGNTGELFF. DNA for the CDR3: TGTGCCAGTAGTAACCGCCGTGGGCAGGGTGGAAACACCGGGGAGCTGTTTTTT.

The chain combines TRBV5-1 with TRBJ2-5, with 7 positions matching TRBD2. The CDR3 consists of 15 residues. Trimming at V came to 0 bases and at J to 2 bases, leaving 4 bases not matched to a gene. The germline gives CDR1 SGHRS, CDR2 YFSETQ. The CDR3 is CASSLDVGGQETQYF. The CDR3 DNA reads TGCGCCAGCAGCTTGGATGTGGGAGGGCAAGAGACCCAGTACTTC.

The J gene is TRBJ1-2, the V gene TRBV6-4; TRBD1 aligns across 7 bases. CDR3 size: 13 residues. V lost 5 bases, J lost 2 bases, and 2 bases stayed unmatched. Germline lookup yields CDR1 MRHNA and CDR2 SNTAGT. For the CDR3, the DNA is TGTGCCAGCAGTCGGGACAGAAACTATGGCTACACCTTC. Its protein product is CASSRDRNYGYTF.

In nucleotides, the CDR3 is TGTGCCAGCACCAGAGCGGGAGCCGGGTACAATGAGCAGTTCTTC. The encoded protein is CASTRAGAGYNEQFF. The J gene is TRBJ2-1, the V gene TRBV6-5, with 8 bases identical to TRBD2. Germline V gives CDR1 MNHEY, CDR2 SVGAGI. CDR3 length: 15 amino acids. The J segment lost 4 bases and the V segment lost 7 bases, leaving 9 bases of the junction unmatched.

The chain joins TRBV6-5 to TRBJ2-2; unclear D gene. The CDR3 has 11 residues. The V gene lost 6 bases and the J gene lost 6 bases, with 5 bases spanning the gap. Germline-derived CDR1 and CDR2 are MNHEY and SVGAGI. CDR3 DNA sequence: TGTGCCAGCAGGGGATCCGGGGAGCTGTTTTTT. Its translation is CASRGSGELFF.

V and J are TRBV29-1 and TRBJ2-7, with a weak D call TRBD1 (6 bases). The CDR3 contains 13 residues. Trimming left V 3 bases short and J 2 bases short, with 11 bases between. Germline V gene lookup returns CDR1 SQVTM and CDR2 ANQGSEA. The chain's CDR3 is CSVETGTTYEQYF. CDR3 DNA sequence: TGCAGCGTTGAGACAGGCACTACCTACGAGCAGTACTTC.

The rearrangement joins TRBV6-5 to TRBJ2-2; 11 bases line up with TRBD1. CDR3 length: 14 amino acids. The V and J ends lost 6 bases and 3 bases, in that order; junction bases with no gene match: 0. Germline CDR1 reads MNHEY; CDR2 reads SVGAGI. DNA for the CDR3: TGTGCCAGCAGGGGACAGGGGGACACCGGGGAGCTGTTTTTT. Its translation is CASRGQGDTGELFF.